This T cell receptor beta chain comes out of a study of blood T cells in healthy people across ages. Alongside a J-beta primer mix, a sample-barcoded 5' primer served in a second PCR lasting 7 to 11 cycles. Each of the cDNA molecules was tagged by a template-switch adaptor with 12 random nucleotides. In TCRdb, the 5' RACE reads were re-called with MiXCR into one record per CDR3 protein. The data show about 1.8 million distinct CDR3 sequences, around 48% seen once. Germline lookup yields CDR1 SGHKS and CDR2 YYEKEE (reference sequence). The CDR3 runs to 15 residues. The V segment lost 0 bases and the J segment 1 base; nucleotides outside the gene matches: 3.

The sequencing sample was made of blood. This clonotype was sampled from a woman aged 40 to 50 in good health. This sequence joins TRBV5-5 and TRBJ1-2, with 7 bases aligning to TRBD1. The CDR3 nucleotides read TGTGCCAGCAGCTTGGAGGGGGCTCTTAACTATGGCTACACCTTC. Amino acid sequence: CASSLEGALNYGYTF.